These 20 T cell receptor beta chains came from one sample sequenced in a study of molecular identifiers for immune sequencing clone quantification. TCRdb reprocessed the PCR reads via MiXCR and lists one record per CDR3 protein. Here the sample spans some 65,000 distinct CDR3 sequences, around 20% being singletons. The sequencing input was naive CD8+ T cells from blood, with Jurkat cell RNA spiked in. Specified subset: FACS-sorted CD8+CD4-CCR7+CD45RA+ naive T cells. The receptors stem from a human donor in good health. Some libraries in this study had Jurkat cell RNA spiked in.

At least ten counts were recorded for this clonotype. CDR3 sequence reads: CASSHAGDRDGTEAFF. The CDR3 DNA sequence: TGCGCCAGCAGCCATGCCGGTGACAGGGACGGGACTGAAGCTTTCTTT. The V call is TRBV4-1, the J call TRBJ1-1; the match to TRBD1 covers 7 bases. Germline V gives CDR1 MGHRA, CDR2 YSYEKL. The CDR3 contains 16 residues. The V gene end was trimmed by 3 bases and the J gene end by 5 bases; junction bases not matched to a gene: 12.

This clonotype appeared many times. The chain carries TRBV10-3 and TRBJ2-2; TRBD2 matches 8 bases. V dropped 4 bases and J dropped 0; count of bases not matched to a gene: 4. The V gene's germline CDR1 is ENHRY and CDR2 SYGVKD. The CDR3 covers 16 residues. The CDR3 protein is CAISGGTRPNTGELFF. The CDR3 DNA sequence: TGTGCCATCAGTGGGGGGACTAGACCGAACACCGGGGAGCTGTTTTTT.

This clonotype appeared a few times. One end of the junction is discordant with germline, which a read error may explain. This chain links TRBV28 with TRBJ2-5; 11 nucleotides agree with TRBD2. CDR3 size: 16 residues. In germline, CDR1 is MDHEN, CDR2 SYDVKM. CDR3 protein: CASSLIAGGIQETLYF. The CDR3 nucleotides are TGTGCCAGCAGTTTGATAGCGGGGGGGATCCAAGAGACCCTGTACTTC.

This clonotype was detected many times. The chain combines TRBV7-9 with TRBJ1-1, with 9 bases aligning to TRBD1. The CDR3 sequence is 14 residues long. Germline V lookup: CDR1 SEHNR, CDR2 FQNEAQ (reference sequence). Losses at the gene ends were 5 bases for V and 5 bases for J; bases not matched to a gene: 6. CDR3 sequence: CASSEGQGLTEAFF. The CDR3 coding sequence is TGTGCCAGCAGCGAGGGACAGGGATTGACTGAAGCTTTCTTT. The full variable domain, rest sourced from reference TRBV7-9 and TRBJ1-1, is DTGVSQNPRHKITKRGQNVTFRCDPISEHNRLYWYRQTLGQGPEFLTYFQNEAQLEKSRLLSDRFSAERPKGSFSTLEIQRTEQGDSAMYLCASSEGQGLTEAFFGQGTRLTVV.

This clonotype has ten or more counts. The CDR3 nucleotides read TGTGCCAGCAGTGCCCGGGACGGCAATCCCTACGAGCAGTACTTC. Protein sequence: CASSARDGNPYEQYF. This chain connects TRBV27 to TRBJ2-7; D tentatively fits TRBD1 or TRBD2 (5 bases each). CDR1 and CDR2 (germline): MNHEY, SMNVEV (reference sequence). The CDR3 is 15 amino acids. The V and J ends lost 5 bases and 2 bases respectively, with 16 bases between them.

About this clonotype itself: A much larger clone differs from this one at a single base, so this may be a read error. The DNA of the CDR3 is TGCAGCGTTGAAGTATCTGGGGACAGCCAAGGGACCCAGTACTTC. It translates to CSVEVSGDSQGTQYF. This chain uses TRBV29-1 with TRBJ2-5; TRBD1 aligns across 7 bases. The CDR3 spans 15 residues. CDR1 SQVTM and CDR2 ANQGSEA come from the germline V gene.

In this sample, this clonotype turned up many times. The chain combines TRBV27 with TRBJ2-7, with D perhaps TRBD1 or TRBD2 (5 bases each). The CDR3 is 16 residues long. CDR1 and CDR2 (germline): MNHEY, SMNVEV (reference sequence). Trimming removed 3 bases from V and 3 bases from J, with 18 bases in between. The CDR3 is CASSFIRGGRLYEQYF. The DNA of the CDR3 is TGTGCCAGCAGTTTTATCCGGGGCGGCAGACTCTACGAGCAGTACTTC.

The V gene is TRBV6-6, the J gene TRBJ2-1, with 7 bases lining up with TRBD1. Germline values: CDR1 MNHNY, CDR2 SVGAGI (reference sequence). With 4 bases clipped from V and 9 bases from J, the junction kept 6 bases outside the gene matches. This CDR3 is built from 13 residues. The DNA for the CDR3 is TGTGCCAGCAGTTCCGGGACAGTCACTGAGCAGTTCTTC. It encodes CASSSGTVTEQFF.

This clonotype was detected ten times or more. In nucleotides, the CDR3 is TGTGCCAGCAGTTTCCTGGCGGGACTAGCGGGAGGGCCTCCAGATACGCAGTATTTT. Translated, it gives CASSFLAGLAGGPPDTQYF. The chain has TRBV27 and TRBJ2-3; 16 bases map to TRBD2. Germline CDR1 reads MNHEY; CDR2 reads SMNVEV (reference sequence). V trimming: 3 bases; J trimming: 4 bases; junction bases outside the gene matches: 10. This CDR3 is 19 amino acids long.

This chain connects TRBV19 to TRBJ2-3; D remains unclear. V lost 4 bases and J lost 6, with 11 bases in between. CDR3 size: 13 residues. CDR1 LNHDA and CDR2 SQIVND come from the germline V gene (reference sequence). This chain's CDR3 is CASSTQPYDTQYF. CDR3 DNA: TGTGCCAGTAGTACCCAGCCCTACGATACGCAGTATTTT.

This clonotype was recorded many times. The gene calls are TRBV19 and TRBJ2-7, with 7 nucleotides matching TRBD2. CDR1 and CDR2 from the germline V gene are LNHDA and SQIVND (reference sequence). This CDR3 is built from 14 residues. J lost 2 bases, V lost 3 bases, and 4 bases had no gene match. CDR3 DNA: TGTGCCAGTAGTATGAGCGGGATGCCCTACGAGCAGTACTTC. It yields the protein CASSMSGMPYEQYF.

Ten or more counts support this clonotype. CDR3 DNA: TGTGCCAGCAGCCTCAACACCATATATTTT. It codes for CASSLNTIYF. The V call is TRBV7-9, the J call TRBJ1-3; unclear D gene. The length of the CDR3 is 10 residues. V lost 5 bases and J lost 7, with 3 bases in between. Germline V gives CDR1 SEHNR, CDR2 FQNEAQ (reference sequence).

The chain has TRBV20-1 and TRBJ2-7, with 8 bases identical to TRBD2. V shed 5 bases and J 1 base; nucleotides not matched to a gene: 19. The CDR3 contains 18 residues. From germline, CDR1 is DFQATT and CDR2 SNEGSKA (reference sequence). The CDR3: CSAQYPEPLADHSYEQYF. The CDR3 region has the DNA TGCAGTGCTCAATACCCCGAGCCACTAGCGGATCATTCCTACGAGCAGTACTTC.

As regards this clonotype: With a much larger clone just one base away, this may be a read error. V gene TRBV29-1 combines with J gene TRBJ2-1; possible D gene TRBD1, 8 bases. V lost 5 bases and J 9 bases, leaving 17 bases between the germline ends. This CDR3 contains 13 residues. Germline assignment: CDR1 SQVTM and CDR2 ANQGSEA. CDR3 in amino acids: CSVITGGGSEQFF. The CDR3 coding sequence is TGCAGCGTTATAACAGGGGGAGGGAGTGAGCAGTTCTTC.

This clonotype has only a few counts. V and J are TRBV30 and TRBJ2-7; D remains unclear. Between the trimmed V and J ends, which lost 5 bases and 5 bases, there was a span of 16 bases. The CDR3 length is 13 residues. CDR1 GTSNPN and CDR2 SVGIG come from the germline V gene (reference sequence). The CDR3 region is CAWLGGGRNEQYF. CDR3 in DNA: TGTGCCTGGCTGGGCGGTGGCCGGAACGAGCAGTACTTC.

This clonotype was seen at least ten times. This rearrangement joins TRBV4-1 to TRBJ2-7; 11 bases agree with TRBD2. Trimming removed 1 base from V and 0 bases from J; junction bases left unmatched: 17. This CDR3 is built from 21 residues. Germline V gene data show CDR1 as MGHRA and CDR2 as YSYEKL. The CDR3 protein is CASSQGPPGTSGGLLSYEQYF. Written as DNA, the CDR3 is TGCGCCAGCAGCCAAGGTCCCCCCGGGACTAGCGGAGGACTACTCTCCTACGAGCAGTACTTC.

V is TRBV4-1 and J is TRBJ2-3, with D possibly being TRBD1 or TRBD2 (9 bases each). V was pared by 4 bases and J by 4 bases, with 39 bases between. The germline V gene has CDR1 MGHRA and CDR2 YSYEKL. This CDR3 comprises 23 residues. CDR3 coding DNA: TGCGCCAGCAGCCTTGGGACAGGGACTAGCCGGGGAGGCTGGCGGGGCCCCGCAGATACGCAGTATTTT. This sequence encodes CASSLGTGTSRGGWRGPADTQYF.

Many counts were recorded for this clonotype. The rearrangement uses TRBV7-8 and TRBJ2-1; D is ambiguous. The V end lost 2 bases, the J end lost 6 bases, and 14 bases lay between the germline ends. The CDR3 extends over 15 amino acids. From germline, CDR1 is SGHVS and CDR2 FQNEAQ. The CDR3 nucleotides are TGTGCCAGCAGCTTATCTCCTTATCTAGGCAATGAGCAGTTCTTC. Its protein product is CASSLSPYLGNEQFF.

This clonotype has a count of ten or more. This chain connects TRBV2 to TRBJ2-7; 9 bases are a match to TRBD2. The CDR3 length is 14 residues. V was clipped by 7 bases and J by 4 bases; unmatched bases: 8. In germline, CDR1 is SNHLY, CDR2 FYNNEI. The CDR3 reads CASKEGTSRYEQYF. The CDR3 bases are TGTGCCAGCAAGGAGGGGACTAGCCGGTACGAGCAGTACTTC.

The V and J genes are TRBV10-3 and TRBJ1-6; tentative D call: TRBD1 (5 bases). Trimming took off 0 bases at V and 4 bases at J, with 10 bases between the two ends. The CDR3 has 16 amino acids. Germline CDR1 reads ENHRY; CDR2 reads SYGVKD. The DNA of the CDR3 is TGTGCCATCAGTGAGTCGGGACGGGAATATAATTCACCCCTCCACTTT. Translating gives CAISESGREYNSPLHF.